What follows are 11 T cell receptor beta chains derived from one specimen sequenced in a study of OX40 agonist ivuxolimab in advanced cancers. Produced via immunoSEQ multiplex PCR; TCRdb's table is partial and in-frame only. This sample yields some 64,000 clones, of which about nine tenths are seen a single time; about 17% belongs to the top ten. Here the sequenced sample was CD4+ or CD8+ T cells sorted from blood, taken in a trial of the OX40 agonist ivuxolimab. Receptors were obtained from an adult with an advanced solid tumor such as melanoma, head and neck, liver or kidney cancer.

The rearrangement links TRBV21-1 to TRBJ2-1; the table gives TRBD2 as D, unverified against the DNA. TRBV21-1 is given as a pseudogene. The CDR3 spans 23 residues. The CDR3 nucleotides read TGTGCCAGCAGCAAAGCGGGGGGAATAGCGGGGGCCAACCCCCCTACCAACTACAATGAGCAGTTCTTC. Translated: CASSKAGGIAGANPPTNYNEQFF.

CDR3 nucleotide sequence: TGTGCCAGTAGTTTGGGACAGGGACTAAACACTGAAGCTTTCTTT. It encodes CASSLGQGLNTEAFF. The chain links TRBV19 to TRBJ1-1; 9 nucleotides agree with TRBD1. CDR1 and CDR2 (germline): LNHDA, SQIVND (reference sequence). The CDR3 sequence is 15 residues long. With V trimmed by 5 bases and J by 2 bases, 6 bases remained unmatched.

The chain combines TRBV6-1 with TRBJ1-2; D gene ambiguous. The CDR3 totals 10 residues. The ends were cut back, 8 bases at V and 6 bases at J, with 7 bases in the middle. Germline CDR1 and CDR2: MNHNS and SASEGT. The CDR3 reads CASPLNGYTF. The CDR3 DNA follows: TGTGCCAGCCCCCTCAATGGCTACACCTTC.

V and J are TRBV5-5 and TRBJ2-7; 7 bases are a match to TRBD1. Per the germline V gene, CDR1 is SGHKS and CDR2 is YYEKEE (reference sequence). J gave up 3 bases and V 0 bases, and 0 bases lay outside the gene matches. The CDR3 covers 13 residues. CDR3: CASSLDRGYEQYF. The CDR3 nucleotides read TGTGCCAGCAGCTTGGACAGGGGCTACGAGCAGTACTTC.

This clone has only one observation. The chain recombines TRBV19 with TRBJ1-1, with D tentatively TRBD1 (5 bases). Trimming shortened V by 3 bases and J by 0 bases, and 17 bases separated the two germline ends. Germline V gene lookup returns CDR1 LNHDA and CDR2 SQIVND (reference sequence). The CDR3 sequence is 17 residues long. CDR3 in amino acids: CASSIGNFQGMNTEAFF. The CDR3 DNA reads as TGTGCCAGTAGTATCGGGAACTTTCAGGGAATGAACACTGAAGCTTTCTTT.

The chain joins TRBV6-1 to TRBJ1-5; D gene uncertain. Trimming left V 2 bases short and J 7 bases short, with 9 bases between. This CDR3 is built from 13 residues. Germline V gene lookup returns CDR1 MNHNS and CDR2 SASEGT. The CDR3 sequence is CASSEWVGQPQHF. The CDR3 bases are TGTGCCAGCAGTGAATGGGTGGGGCAGCCCCAGCATTTT.

This clone was seen a single time. V gene TRBV5-4 combines with J gene TRBJ1-6, with D unresolved. Germline lookup yields CDR1 SGHNT and CDR2 YYREEE (reference sequence). V dropped 2 bases and J dropped 10 bases, with 10 bases sitting between them. The CDR3 runs 13 residues. CDR3 DNA: TGTGCCAGCAGCTTAGACCTGGAGTCACCCCTCCACTTT. It translates to CASSLDLESPLHF.

For the CDR3, the DNA is TGTGCCAGCAGCTTAGGGGAAATTACCTACGAGCAGTACTTC. Amino acid sequence: CASSLGEITYEQYF. This rearrangement joins TRBV5-5 to TRBJ2-7; maybe TRBD1 (5 bases). The germline V gene encodes CDR1 SGHKS and CDR2 YYEKEE (reference sequence). The CDR3 consists of 14 residues. V lost 2 bases to trimming and J lost 2 bases, with 11 bases between them.

The rearrangement links TRBV28 to TRBJ1-2; 8 nucleotides align to TRBD1. Germline CDR1 reads MDHEN; CDR2 reads SYDVKM. CDR3 length: 16 amino acids. After removal of 7 bases from V and 8 bases from J, the junction contained 18 bases not matched to a gene. The CDR3 here is CASNDPVPGTGVGYTF. The DNA of the CDR3 is TGTGCCAGCAATGACCCCGTACCCGGGACAGGTGTGGGCTACACCTTC.

The V gene is TRBV10-3, the J gene TRBJ1-3; 9 nucleotides match TRBD1. This CDR3 is 13 amino acids long. From germline, CDR1 is ENHRY and CDR2 SYGVKD. J lost 2 bases, V lost 10 bases, and 3 bases had no gene match. CDR3 in DNA: TGTGCCACCGGACAGGGGACTGGAAACACCATATATTTT. Its protein product is CATGQGTGNTIYF.

The chain employs TRBV9 and TRBJ2-5; unclear D gene. The CDR3 consists of 16 residues. Germline values: CDR1 SGDLS, CDR2 YYNGEE. Trimming removed 0 bases from V and 2 bases from J, with 14 bases in between. CDR3 in amino acids: CASSVVAFSSQETQYF. In DNA form, the CDR3 reads TGTGCCAGCAGCGTAGTGGCTTTCTCTTCACAAGAGACCCAGTACTTC.